Listed below are T cell receptor beta chains from one sample, sequenced in a study of Ad26.COV2.S vaccination and SARS-CoV-2 variants. Some clones are missing from TCRdb's copy, which holds only in-frame ones; the method was immunoSEQ multiplex PCR. The table shows around 500,000 clones, with roughly nine tenths occurring only once. Sequencing was performed on peripheral blood, taken in a trial of Ad26.COV2.S vaccine versus placebo. Receptors were obtained from a person between 18 and 59 years old who received the Ad26.COV2.S COVID-19 vaccine or a placebo. CDR3s include the opening cysteine and the closing phenylalanine or tryptophan. The D gene is left open where the match is weak. Some rows have no size entry. The others give once, few or many, or a class for an expanded clone.

abundance: NA; j_gene: TRBJ1-1; d_gene: TRBD1; v_gene: TRBV2; CDR3nt: TGTGCCAGCCGGACAGGGGATAACACTGAAGCTTTCTTT; CDR3aa: CASRTGDNTEAFF
abundance: NA; j_gene: TRBJ1-5; d_gene: NA; v_gene: TRBV19; CDR3nt: TGTGCCAGTAGTACCTTCGATACTGGTCAGCCCCAGCATTTT; CDR3aa: CASSTFDTGQPQHF
abundance: NA; j_gene: TRBJ2-7; d_gene: NA; v_gene: TRBV7-8; CDR3nt: TGTGCCAGCAGCTTAGAACGATGGTCCTACGAGCAGTACTTC; CDR3aa: CASSLERWSYEQYF
abundance: NA; j_gene: TRBJ2-1; d_gene: TRBD2; v_gene: TRBV19; CDR3nt: TGTGCCAGTAGTGGGACTAGTTTAAATGAGCAGTTCTTC; CDR3aa: CASSGTSLNEQFF
abundance: NA; j_gene: TRBJ2-1; d_gene: TRBD2; v_gene: TRBV29-1; CDR3nt: TGCAGCGTTGAGAAAAATCTAGCGGGAGCATTCGTAGGCGAGCAGTTCTTC; CDR3aa: CSVEKNLAGAFVGEQFF
abundance: NA; j_gene: TRBJ2-1; d_gene: NA; v_gene: TRBV5-1; CDR3nt: TGCGCCAGCAGCTTGGAAGTGGGGGCGGGTGAGCAGTTCTTC; CDR3aa: CASSLEVGAGEQFF
abundance: NA; j_gene: TRBJ2-4; d_gene: TRBD2; v_gene: TRBV7-8; CDR3nt: TGTGCCAGCAGCTTAAGCAGAACCGCTAGCGGGAGCGGTAAAAACATTCAGTACTTC; CDR3aa: CASSLSRTASGSGKNIQYF
abundance: NA; j_gene: TRBJ2-3; d_gene: NA; v_gene: TRBV7-2; CDR3nt: TGTGCCAGCAGCTTTTCGACCGACAGCCTTAGCACAGATACGCAGTATTTT; CDR3aa: CASSFSTDSLSTDTQYF
abundance: NA; j_gene: TRBJ2-7; d_gene: NA; v_gene: TRBV15; CDR3nt: TGTGCCACCAGCAGAGATTACTACGAGCAGTACTTC; CDR3aa: CATSRDYYEQYF
abundance: NA; j_gene: TRBJ1-4; d_gene: NA; v_gene: TRBV28; CDR3nt: TGTGCCAGCAGTCAGGGGCCCGACACATCAAAACTGTTTTTT; CDR3aa: CASSQGPDTSKLFF
abundance: NA; j_gene: TRBJ1-1; d_gene: NA; v_gene: TRBV7-9; CDR3nt: TGTGCCAGCAGCGCCGCCCGGATGAACACTGAAGCTTTCTTT; CDR3aa: CASSAARMNTEAFF
abundance: NA; j_gene: TRBJ1-2; d_gene: NA; v_gene: TRBV27; CDR3nt: TGTGCCAGCAGTTTAGACAGCCAAAGGCGCTATGGCTACACCTTC; CDR3aa: CASSLDSQRRYGYTF
abundance: NA; j_gene: TRBJ2-3; d_gene: NA; v_gene: TRBV9; CDR3nt: TGTGCCAGCAGCGCCCCCCTCTATCAGCATACGCAGTATTTT; CDR3aa: CASSAPLYQHTQYF
abundance: NA; j_gene: TRBJ2-2; d_gene: NA; v_gene: TRBV6-2/TRBV6-3; CDR3nt: TGTGCCAGCAGTTACTCGAGCCACCGGGTCCTCACGGGGAACACCGGGGAGCTGTTTTTT; CDR3aa: CASSYSSHRVLTGNTGELFF
abundance: NA; j_gene: TRBJ2-7; d_gene: NA; v_gene: TRBV9; CDR3nt: TGTGCCAGCAGCGTAGCGCAGGGTTCCTACGAGCAGTACTTC; CDR3aa: CASSVAQGSYEQYF
abundance: NA; j_gene: TRBJ1-3; d_gene: TRBD1; v_gene: TRBV27; CDR3nt: TGTGCCAGCAGTTTAGGCAGGGGGCCGGGAAACACCATATATTTT; CDR3aa: CASSLGRGPGNTIYF
abundance: NA; j_gene: TRBJ2-7; d_gene: NA; v_gene: TRBV6-5; CDR3nt: TGTGCCAGCAGCGCCGGGCCAGTCTACGAGCAGTACTTC; CDR3aa: CASSAGPVYEQYF
abundance: NA; j_gene: TRBJ1-4; d_gene: NA; v_gene: TRBV11-2; CDR3nt: TGTGCCAGCAGTCCCCTTCGGGGGGACGGAAAACTGTTTTTT; CDR3aa: CASSPLRGDGKLFF
abundance: NA; j_gene: TRBJ1-3; d_gene: TRBD1; v_gene: TRBV2; CDR3nt: TGTGCCAGCAGGGGGACAGGGGGTTTTTCTGGAAACACCATATATTTT; CDR3aa: CASRGTGGFSGNTIYF
abundance: NA; j_gene: TRBJ1-3; d_gene: NA; v_gene: TRBV5-1; CDR3nt: TGCGCCAGCAGCACACTCCCGCGGGCTGGAAACACCATATATTTT; CDR3aa: CASSTLPRAGNTIYF
abundance: NA; j_gene: TRBJ1-5; d_gene: NA; v_gene: TRBV6-5; CDR3nt: TGTGCCAGTAAGGGACTGACCGACTCCAATCAGCCCCAGCATTTT; CDR3aa: CASKGLTDSNQPQHF
abundance: NA; j_gene: TRBJ2-7; d_gene: TRBD1; v_gene: TRBV5-4; CDR3nt: TGTGCCAGCAGCTTGGGAGGGACAGGGGACGAGCAGTACTTC; CDR3aa: CASSLGGTGDEQYF
abundance: NA; j_gene: TRBJ1-3; d_gene: NA; v_gene: TRBV5-1; CDR3nt: TGCGCCAGCAGCCCGGACCAGCCAGGAAACACCATATATTTT; CDR3aa: CASSPDQPGNTIYF
abundance: NA; j_gene: TRBJ1-1; d_gene: TRBD1; v_gene: TRBV30; CDR3nt: TGTGCCTGGGACAGGGCGAACACTGAAGCTTTCTTT; CDR3aa: CAWDRANTEAFF
abundance: NA; j_gene: TRBJ2-2; d_gene: TRBD1; v_gene: TRBV7-6; CDR3nt: TGTGCCAGCAGCTTATGGTATAACAGGGGTTCCGAGGAGCTGTTTTTT; CDR3aa: CASSLWYNRGSEELFF
abundance: NA; j_gene: TRBJ2-5; d_gene: NA; v_gene: TRBV2; CDR3nt: TGTGCCAGCAGTACCAGACAAGAGACCCAGTACTTC; CDR3aa: CASSTRQETQYF
abundance: NA; j_gene: TRBJ2-4; d_gene: TRBD1; v_gene: TRBV13; CDR3nt: TGTGCCAGCAGCATAGATATCCTCAACCGGGACAGGGGCCCGCGAGACCATAAAAACATTCAGTACTTC; CDR3aa: CASSIDILNRDRGPRDHKNIQYF
abundance: NA; j_gene: TRBJ1-2; d_gene: NA; v_gene: TRBV7-2; CDR3nt: TGTGCCAGCAGCAACGGTCGGGGGAATGGCTACACCTTC; CDR3aa: CASSNGRGNGYTF
abundance: NA; j_gene: TRBJ1-5; d_gene: NA; v_gene: TRBV3-1/TRBV3-2; CDR3nt: TGTGCCAGCAGCCTAACGTGGGAGCAGCCCCAGCATTTT; CDR3aa: CASSLTWEQPQHF
abundance: once; j_gene: TRBJ1-2; d_gene: NA; v_gene: TRBV29-1; CDR3nt: TGCAGCGTTGTCACGGGCGCTGGAGGCTACACCTTC; CDR3aa: CSVVTGAGGYTF
abundance: NA; j_gene: TRBJ1-2; d_gene: NA; v_gene: TRBV28; CDR3nt: TGTGCCAGCCGAGGGTTTGGCTACACCTTC; CDR3aa: CASRGFGYTF
abundance: once; j_gene: TRBJ2-7; d_gene: NA; v_gene: TRBV9; CDR3nt: TGTGCCAGCAGCGTAGCCCCGGCGGGAAACTACGAGCAGTACTTC; CDR3aa: CASSVAPAGNYEQYF
abundance: NA; j_gene: TRBJ2-3; d_gene: NA; v_gene: TRBV5-1; CDR3nt: TGCGCCACCTCGCCAGCACAACCTGGGGATACGCAGTATTTT; CDR3aa: CATSPAQPGDTQYF
abundance: NA; j_gene: TRBJ2-7; d_gene: NA; v_gene: TRBV5-1; CDR3nt: TGCGCCAGCAGCTTGGCATCGTCAGCGTACGAGCAGTACTTC; CDR3aa: CASSLASSAYEQYF
abundance: NA; j_gene: TRBJ1-5; d_gene: NA; v_gene: TRBV6-5; CDR3nt: TGTGCCAGCAGACGACAGGTCTGGGATCAGCCCCAGCATTTT; CDR3aa: CASRRQVWDQPQHF
abundance: once; j_gene: TRBJ2-7; d_gene: TRBD2; v_gene: TRBV7-9; CDR3nt: TGTGCCAGCAGCTCAAACCTACTAGCGGGGTCATACGAGCAGTACTTC; CDR3aa: CASSSNLLAGSYEQYF
abundance: NA; j_gene: TRBJ2-3; d_gene: NA; v_gene: TRBV11-2; CDR3nt: TGTGCCAGCAGCCAGGAGTTACCGGATACGCAGTATTTT; CDR3aa: CASSQELPDTQYF
abundance: NA; j_gene: TRBJ2-3; d_gene: NA; v_gene: TRBV5-4; CDR3nt: TGTGCCAGCAGCTTAACGAGCTCCGGCACAGATACGCAGTATTTT; CDR3aa: CASSLTSSGTDTQYF
abundance: NA; j_gene: TRBJ1-1; d_gene: NA; v_gene: TRBV7-2; CDR3nt: TGTGCCAGCAGCTTAACGGGGTCGGCGAATACTGAAGCTTTCTTT; CDR3aa: CASSLTGSANTEAFF
abundance: NA; j_gene: TRBJ1-1; d_gene: NA; v_gene: TRBV15; CDR3nt: TGTGCCACCAGAGAGAACACTGAAGCTTTCTTT; CDR3aa: CATRENTEAFF
abundance: once; j_gene: TRBJ2-5; d_gene: TRBD2; v_gene: TRBV7-9; CDR3nt: TGTGCCAGCAGCTTTTCAGCGGGAGGCGCAGAGACCCAGTACTTC; CDR3aa: CASSFSAGGAETQYF
abundance: NA; j_gene: TRBJ2-2; d_gene: TRBD1; v_gene: TRBV18; CDR3nt: TGTGCCAGCTCACACACCGGGACAGGGAGCGCCGGGGAGCTGTTTTTT; CDR3aa: CASSHTGTGSAGELFF
abundance: NA; j_gene: TRBJ2-1; d_gene: NA; v_gene: TRBV7-7; CDR3nt: TGTGCTAGCAGCTTTGACAGAAACAATGAGCAGTTCTTC; CDR3aa: CASSFDRNNEQFF
abundance: NA; j_gene: TRBJ1-6; d_gene: TRBD1; v_gene: TRBV4-3; CDR3nt: TGCGCCAGCAGCCAAGATCGGGACAGGATGTCACCCCTCCACTTT; CDR3aa: CASSQDRDRMSPLHF
abundance: once; j_gene: TRBJ2-1; d_gene: NA; v_gene: TRBV6-5; CDR3nt: TGTGCCAGCAGGAGCGACAGGAGTTCCTACAATGAGCAGTTCTTC; CDR3aa: CASRSDRSSYNEQFF